These T cell receptor beta chains were read from a single sample in a study of blood T cell repertoires in COVID-19. The table came from immunoSEQ multiplex PCR; TCRdb's copy has only in-frame clones and leaves some out. The profile shows tens of thousands of clones, 80% of them singletons. The sample taken for sequencing was peripheral blood. These receptors were collected from a woman in her seventies with acute or convalescent COVID-19. The CDR3 runs from the conserved cysteine through the conserved F or W. Each record gives: J gene, D gene, V gene, CDR3 protein, CDR3 DNA. D genes are given only for firm matches.

>TRBJ2-1|TRBD2|TRBV5-8
CASSLSGADYNEQFF
TGTGCCAGCAGCCTCAGCGGGGCGGACTACAATGAGCAGTTCTTC
>TRBJ2-3|NA|TRBV3-1/TRBV3-2
CASSQAIVGPQNTQYF
TGTGCCAGCAGCCAAGCAATCGTGGGGCCACAAAATACGCAGTATTTT
>TRBJ2-1|TRBD2|TRBV5-1
CASSWDLAGGGDEQFF
TGCGCCAGCAGCTGGGACCTAGCGGGAGGTGGCGATGAGCAGTTCTTC
>TRBJ1-2|NA|TRBV4-1
CASSPRTDGGEASGYTF
TGCGCCAGCAGCCCTCGGACGGACGGAGGAGAAGCTTCTGGCTACACCTTC
>TRBJ2-1|TRBD2|TRBV11-3
CASSLGGAGAKNEQFF
TGTGCCAGCAGCTTAGGAGGAGCGGGAGCGAAAAATGAGCAGTTCTTC
>TRBJ1-2|TRBD1|TRBV6-4
CASSIRTGGIYGYTF
TGTGCCAGCAGTATACGGACAGGGGGCATCTATGGCTACACCTTC
>TRBJ2-7|TRBD2|TRBV30
CAWSGGDTTYEQYF
TGTGCCTGGAGCGGGGGGGACACCACCTACGAGCAGTACTTC
>TRBJ1-4|NA|TRBV5-1
CAREWRGWDPTNEKLFF
TGCGCCAGAGAATGGAGGGGTTGGGACCCAACTAATGAAAAACTGTTTTTT
>TRBJ2-1|TRBD2|TRBV2
CASTHTGLAGVYNEQFF
TGTGCCAGCACCCATACCGGACTAGCGGGGGTCTACAATGAGCAGTTCTTC
>TRBJ2-3|NA|TRBV9
CASSEGHKDTQYF
TGTGCCAGCAGTGAGGGACACAAAGATACGCAGTATTTT
>TRBJ2-1|NA|TRBV19
CASSGSRGEQFF
TGTGCCAGTAGTGGGTCACGGGGTGAGCAGTTCTTC